The present T cell receptor beta chain was sequenced within a study of T cells in women clearing cervical HPV infection. Background on the study: Women with histologically confirmed HPV16-related CIN3 or worse, 2 with invasive cancer, served as cases. Controls gave blood once infection was undetectable; cases at lesion identification.

Generated by immunoSEQ multiplex PCR, the TCRdb table keeps only in-frame clones and is missing some. The table lists about 24,000 clones. This receptor was identified in a woman between 18 and 75 years old with a cervical HPV16 infection that either progressed to CIN3+ or cleared (not recorded which). The sample was blood buffy coat.

CDR3 DNA, as far as it was read: TGCAGTGCTAGACTAGCGAACCAAGAGACG. This encodes CSARLANQET. The whole CDR3 region reads CSARLANQETQYF. The rearrangement joins TRBV20-1 to TRBJ2-3; maybe TRBD2 (6 bases). The read is 3 residues too short to cover the CDR3 end, so that end is filled in from the germline J gene. The germline V gene encodes CDR1 DFQATT and CDR2 SNEGSKA (reference sequence). The CDR3 runs to 13 residues.